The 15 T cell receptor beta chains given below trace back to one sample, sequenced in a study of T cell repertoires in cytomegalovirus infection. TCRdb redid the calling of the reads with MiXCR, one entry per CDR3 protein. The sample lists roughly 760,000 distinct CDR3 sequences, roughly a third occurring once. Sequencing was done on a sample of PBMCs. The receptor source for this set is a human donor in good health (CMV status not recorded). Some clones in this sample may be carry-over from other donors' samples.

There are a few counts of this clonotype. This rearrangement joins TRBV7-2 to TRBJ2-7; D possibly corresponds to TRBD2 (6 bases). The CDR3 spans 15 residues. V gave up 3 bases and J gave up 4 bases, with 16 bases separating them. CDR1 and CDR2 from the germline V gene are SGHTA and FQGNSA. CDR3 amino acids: CASSFLPGVQYEQYF. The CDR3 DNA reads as TGTGCCAGCAGCTTCTTACCGGGAGTTCAATACGAGCAGTACTTC.

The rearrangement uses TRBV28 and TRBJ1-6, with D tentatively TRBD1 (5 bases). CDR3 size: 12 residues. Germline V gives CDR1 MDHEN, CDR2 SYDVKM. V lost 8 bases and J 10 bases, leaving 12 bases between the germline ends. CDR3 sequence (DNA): TGTGCCAGCGCAGGGTATCACTCACCCCTCCACTTT. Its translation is CASAGYHSPLHF.

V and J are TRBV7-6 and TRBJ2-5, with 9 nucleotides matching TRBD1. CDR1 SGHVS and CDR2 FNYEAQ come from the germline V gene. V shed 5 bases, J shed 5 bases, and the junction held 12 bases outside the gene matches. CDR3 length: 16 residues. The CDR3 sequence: CASSGHRTGETETQYF. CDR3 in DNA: TGTGCCAGCAGCGGGCACCGGACAGGGGAGACGGAGACCCAGTACTTC.

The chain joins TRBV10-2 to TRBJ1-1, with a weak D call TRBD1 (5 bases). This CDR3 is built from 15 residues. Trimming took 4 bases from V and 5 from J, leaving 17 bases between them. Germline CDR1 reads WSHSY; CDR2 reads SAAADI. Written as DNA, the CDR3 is TGCGCCAGCAGTGCTGCTTCTACAGGCCATACTGAAGCTTTCTTT. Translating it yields CASSAASTGHTEAFF.

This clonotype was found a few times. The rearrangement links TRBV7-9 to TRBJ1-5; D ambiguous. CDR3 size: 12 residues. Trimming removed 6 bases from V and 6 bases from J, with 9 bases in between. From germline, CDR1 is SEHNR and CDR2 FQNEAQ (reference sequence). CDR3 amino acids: CASRGRGQPQHF. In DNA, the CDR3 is TGTGCCAGCAGGGGTCGGGGTCAGCCCCAGCATTTT.

CDR3 bases: TGTGCCACGGGGGTGAGCAATCAGCCCCAGCATTTT. It encodes CATGVSNQPQHF. The chain is built from TRBV2 and TRBJ1-5, with TRBD1 as a possible D gene (5 bases). Trimming removed 10 bases at V and 1 base at J, with 8 bases between. The germline gives CDR1 SNHLY, CDR2 FYNNEI. CDR3 length: 12 amino acids.

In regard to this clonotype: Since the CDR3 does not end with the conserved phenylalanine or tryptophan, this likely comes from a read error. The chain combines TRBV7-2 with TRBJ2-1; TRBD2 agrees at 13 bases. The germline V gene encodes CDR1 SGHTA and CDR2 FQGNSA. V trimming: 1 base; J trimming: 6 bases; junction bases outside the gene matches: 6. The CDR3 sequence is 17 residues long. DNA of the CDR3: TGTGCCAGCAGCTTAGGGCGAGGGACTAGCGGGATCAATGAGCAGTTCTGC. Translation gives CASSLGRGTSGINEQFC.

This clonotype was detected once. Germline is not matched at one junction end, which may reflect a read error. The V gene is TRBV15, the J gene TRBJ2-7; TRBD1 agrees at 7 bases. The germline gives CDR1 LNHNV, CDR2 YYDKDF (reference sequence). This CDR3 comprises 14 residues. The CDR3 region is CATSRDRLGPGTEF. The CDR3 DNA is TGTGCCACCAGCAGAGATCGGTTGGGTCCCGGGACAGAGTTC.

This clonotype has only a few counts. The CDR3 coding sequence is TGCAGTGCTAGAGATTGGGGAAGGAATGAGCAGTTCTTC. This encodes CSARDWGRNEQFF. The V call is TRBV20-1, the J call TRBJ2-1; no firm D call. Germline V CDR1 and CDR2: DFQATT, SNEGSKA (reference sequence). V dropped 0 bases and J dropped 7 bases, with 10 bases sitting between them. The CDR3 runs to 13 residues.

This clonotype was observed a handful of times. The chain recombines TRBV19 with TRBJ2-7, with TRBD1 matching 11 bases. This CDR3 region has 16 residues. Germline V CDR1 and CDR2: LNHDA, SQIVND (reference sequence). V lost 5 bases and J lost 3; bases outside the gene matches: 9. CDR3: CASSSWTGGNNYEQYF. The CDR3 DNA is TGTGCCAGTAGTTCCTGGACAGGGGGCAACAACTACGAGCAGTACTTC. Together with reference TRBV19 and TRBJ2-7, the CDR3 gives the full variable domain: DGGITQSPKYLFRKEGQNVTLSCEQNLNHDAMYWYRQDPGQGLRLIYYSQIVNDFQKGDIAEGYSVSREKKESFPLTVTSAQKNPTAFYLCASSSWTGGNNYEQYFGPGTRLTVT.

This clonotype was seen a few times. This CDR3 reads CASSLGWGNTDTQYF. DNA for the CDR3: TGTGCCAGCAGCTTAGGATGGGGAAACACAGATACGCAGTATTTT. This chain joins TRBV11-2 and TRBJ2-3; D unclear. Germline CDR1 SGHAT, CDR2 FQNNGV. The length of the CDR3 is 15 residues. Trimming cost V 1 base and J 2 bases, with 10 bases left between them. The full variable domain, its missing parts supplied by reference TRBV11-2 and TRBJ2-3, is EAGVAQSPRYKIIEKRQSVAFWCNPISGHATLYWYQQILGQGPKLLIQFQNNGVVDDSQLPKDRFSAERLKGVDSTLKIQPAKLEDSAVYLCASSLGWGNTDTQYFGPGTRLTVL.

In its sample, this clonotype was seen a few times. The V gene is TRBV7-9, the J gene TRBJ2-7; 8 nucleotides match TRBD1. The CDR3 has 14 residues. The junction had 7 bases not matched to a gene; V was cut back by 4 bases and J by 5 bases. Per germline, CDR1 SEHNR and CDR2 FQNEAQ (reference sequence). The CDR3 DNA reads TGTGCCAGCAGCTCCCGGGACAGGTTCCACGAGCAGTACTTC. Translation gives CASSSRDRFHEQYF.

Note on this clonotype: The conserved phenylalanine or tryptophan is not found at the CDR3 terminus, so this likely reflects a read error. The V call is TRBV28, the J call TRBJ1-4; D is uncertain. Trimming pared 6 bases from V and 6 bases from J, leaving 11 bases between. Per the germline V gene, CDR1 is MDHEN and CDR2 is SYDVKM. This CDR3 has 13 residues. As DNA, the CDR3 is TGTGCCAGCAGCCCTCCCCCATATGAAAAACTGTTTTTG. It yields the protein CASSPPPYEKLFL.

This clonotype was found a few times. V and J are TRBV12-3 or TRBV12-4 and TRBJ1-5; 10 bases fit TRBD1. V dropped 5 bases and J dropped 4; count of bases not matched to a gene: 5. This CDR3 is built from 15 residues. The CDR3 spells CASSMRGQGNQPQHF. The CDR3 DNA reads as TGTGCCAGCAGTATGAGGGGACAGGGGAATCAGCCCCAGCATTTT.

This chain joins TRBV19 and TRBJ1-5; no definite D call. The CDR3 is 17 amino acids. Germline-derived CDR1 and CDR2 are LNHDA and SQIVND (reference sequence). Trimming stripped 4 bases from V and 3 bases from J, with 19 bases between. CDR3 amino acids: CASSTLTPIDANQPQHF. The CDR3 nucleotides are TGTGCCAGTAGTACCCTTACACCGATTGATGCCAATCAGCCCCAGCATTTT. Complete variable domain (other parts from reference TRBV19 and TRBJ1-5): DGGITQSPKYLFRKEGQNVTLSCEQNLNHDAMYWYRQDPGQGLRLIYYSQIVNDFQKGDIAEGYSVSREKKESFPLTVTSAQKNPTAFYLCASSTLTPIDANQPQHFGDGTRLSIL.